The present TCR beta chain was sequenced within a study of Ad26.COV2.S vaccination and SARS-CoV-2 variants. About the research overall: Once, or twice with 56 days between doses, Ad26.COV2.S was given intramuscularly. Notes on the study in general: People given the vaccine had a wider spike-specific TCR breadth than placebo recipients did. Reportedly, after vaccination the spike-specific CD8+ and CD4+ T cell responses displayed substantial breadth. The analyses of TCR breadth and depth may have understated the size of total T cell responses.

This clone was recorded only once. Its specificity is not known. Treatment given: approximately 18 received Ad26.COV2.S at low or high dose, single or two shots; roughly five received placebo; per-sample allocation not given. Material that was analyzed had been drawn on day 63 after the first vaccine or placebo injection. The method was immunoSEQ multiplex PCR; TCRdb's version includes in-frame clones alone and lacks a portion of them. The sample yields about 430,000 clones, about 93% seen once. Germline V gives CDR1 SGHNT, CDR2 YYREEE (reference sequence). J lost 8 bases, V lost 1 base, and 7 bases had no gene match. The CDR3 contains 15 residues.

The clonotype was recovered from a person aged 18-65 years who received the Ad26.COV2.S COVID-19 vaccine or a placebo. The genes are TRBV5-4 and TRBJ1-2; TRBD1 agrees at 11 bases. The source material was peripheral blood, sampled in a trial of Ad26.COV2.S vaccine versus placebo. In DNA, the CDR3 is TGTGCCAGCAGCTTGACAGGGACAGGGGGATACGGCTACACCTTC. Residues: CASSLTGTGGYGYTF.